The sample holds a few counts of the clone carrying this T cell receptor (beta chain). What it binds is unknown. Losses at the gene ends were 2 bases for V and 5 bases for J; bases not matched to a gene: 7. Germline CDR1 is SGHDT and CDR2 is YYEEEE. This CDR3 comprises 16 residues. The data stem from a study of cytomegalovirus exposure and HLA in healthy donors. Study-wide findings and caveats: Within an earlier analysis, most TCR beta V segments proved productive either about 87% or about 30% of the time. One variant, a missense change in DCLRE1C, was linked in a later analysis to TCR beta V- and J-gene trimming. Upon later analysis, HLA-associated TCR beta chains proved more clonally expanded than other, equally common chains. The study labeled more than 150 TCR beta chains cytomegalovirus-associated.

The PCR ran on 60 Vbeta and 13 Jbeta primers. Clones were sequenced by immunoSEQ multiplex PCR, and TCRdb holds only the in-frame ones, with some missing. Found here are some 100,000 clones, roughly 79% of them singletons; the top ten hold 12% to 15%. Sequencing was done on a sample of PBMCs. This receptor was taken from a woman in her 70s in good health and CMV-seropositive. The chain recombines TRBV5-6 with TRBJ2-7, with 13 bases identical to TRBD2. The CDR3: CASSLRTSGSFNEQYF. CDR3 coding DNA: TGTGCCAGCAGCTTACGGACTAGCGGGAGCTTCAACGAGCAGTACTTC.